Shown below are 7 T cell receptor beta chains from a single sample sequenced in a study of blood T cell repertoires in COVID-19. This table comes from immunoSEQ multiplex PCR, and its TCRdb copy is limited to in-frame clones, with some not included. This sample carries approximately 280,000 clones, over 85% of them seen once, and the ten largest clones take 1.9%. The material sequenced was PBMCs or T cells enriched from blood (not recorded which). These receptors all come from a woman in her sixties who had recovered from COVID-19.

The chain employs TRBV5-1 and TRBJ2-1; 10 nucleotides line up with TRBD2. In germline, CDR1 is SGHRS, CDR2 YFSETQ. The ends lost 0 bases at V and 7 bases at J; junction bases unmatched: 4. The CDR3 has 15 residues. The CDR3 DNA sequence: TGCGCCAGCAGCTTGGTTCTAGCGGGAGTTAATGAGCAGTTCTTC. This codes for CASSLVLAGVNEQFF.

The rearrangement uses TRBV5-1 and TRBJ2-5, with a weak D call TRBD2 (5 bases). From germline, CDR1 is SGHRS and CDR2 YFSETQ. CDR3 length: 14 amino acids. The V and J ends lost 6 bases and 4 bases respectively, with 16 bases between them. The CDR3 reads CASNLEGVGETQYF. CDR3 coding DNA: TGCGCCAGCAATTTAGAGGGAGTGGGAGAGACCCAGTACTTC.

The chain links TRBV10-3 to TRBJ1-6, with D tentatively TRBD1 (6 bases). The germline CDR1 and CDR2 sequences are ENHRY and SYGVKD. The CDR3 runs 13 residues. With 10 bases removed from V and 6 bases from J, the gap between germline ends came to 13 bases. In nucleotides, the CDR3 is TGTGCCACAGGGGAACTTCTTAATTCACCCCTCCACTTT. Its translation is CATGELLNSPLHF.

The V and J genes are TRBV19 and TRBJ2-7, with 9 nucleotides matching TRBD2. There are 15 residues in the CDR3. J was trimmed by 3 bases and V by 5 bases; bases with no gene match: 8. Germline CDR1 reads LNHDA; CDR2 reads SQIVND (reference sequence). The chain's CDR3 is CASSWAGAGGYEQYF. CDR3 DNA: TGTGCCAGTAGTTGGGCTGGAGCGGGAGGCTACGAGCAGTACTTC.

The chain joins TRBV27 to TRBJ2-1; 8 bases map to TRBD1. V lost 6 bases, J lost 9 bases, and 7 bases stayed unmatched. The CDR3 spans 13 residues. The germline gives CDR1 MNHEY, CDR2 SMNVEV (reference sequence). DNA for the CDR3: TGTGCCAGCAGAAACCAGGGGGCGGGTGAGCAGTTCTTC. It encodes CASRNQGAGEQFF.

The V call is TRBV5-6, the J call TRBJ1-6; 8 nucleotides match TRBD1. Germline V gene sequence: CDR1 SGHDT, CDR2 YYEEEE. J gave up 7 bases and V 2 bases, and 8 bases lay outside the gene matches. This CDR3 has 16 amino acids. The CDR3 DNA reads TGTGCCAGCAGCTTAATTGGACAGGGTAGGAATTCACCCCTCCACTTT. Translating it yields CASSLIGQGRNSPLHF. Supplemented by reference TRBV5-6 and TRBJ1-6, the full variable domain reads DAGVTQSPTHLIKTRGQQVTLRCSPKSGHDTVSWYQQALGQGPQFIFQYYEEEERQRGNFPDRFSGHQFPNYSSELNVNALLLGDSALYLCASSLIGQGRNSPLHFGNGTRLTVT.

The gene calls are TRBV30 and TRBJ1-1; 7 bases agree with TRBD1. Germline CDR1 is GTSNPN and CDR2 is SVGIG (reference sequence). CDR3 length: 12 amino acids. V was clipped by 2 bases and J by 11 bases; unmatched bases: 8. The CDR3 DNA reads TGTGCCTGGAGTTCCACAGGGGATAGGGCTTTCTTT. This encodes CAWSSTGDRAFF.